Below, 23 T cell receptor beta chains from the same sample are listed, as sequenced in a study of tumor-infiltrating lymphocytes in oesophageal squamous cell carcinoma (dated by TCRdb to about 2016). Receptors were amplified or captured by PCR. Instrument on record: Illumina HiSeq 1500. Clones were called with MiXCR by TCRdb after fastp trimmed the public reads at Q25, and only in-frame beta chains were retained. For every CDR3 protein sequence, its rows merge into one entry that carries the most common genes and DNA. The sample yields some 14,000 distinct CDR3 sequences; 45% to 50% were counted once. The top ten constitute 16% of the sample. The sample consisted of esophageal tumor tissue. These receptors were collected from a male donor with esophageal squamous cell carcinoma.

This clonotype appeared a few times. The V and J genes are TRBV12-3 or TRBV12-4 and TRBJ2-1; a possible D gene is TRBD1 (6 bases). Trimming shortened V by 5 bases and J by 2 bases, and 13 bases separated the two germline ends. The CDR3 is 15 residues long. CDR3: CASSLRGGPYNEQFF. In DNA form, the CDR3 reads TGTGCCAGCAGTCTCAGAGGGGGACCCTACAATGAGCAGTTCTTC.

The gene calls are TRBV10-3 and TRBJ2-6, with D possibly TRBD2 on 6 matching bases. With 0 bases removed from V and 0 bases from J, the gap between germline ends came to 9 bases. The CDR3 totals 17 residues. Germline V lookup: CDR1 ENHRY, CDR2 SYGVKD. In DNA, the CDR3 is TGTGCCATCAGTGAGTCGTTGGGGGGCTCTGGGGCCAACGTCCTGACTTTC. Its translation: CAISESLGGSGANVLTF.

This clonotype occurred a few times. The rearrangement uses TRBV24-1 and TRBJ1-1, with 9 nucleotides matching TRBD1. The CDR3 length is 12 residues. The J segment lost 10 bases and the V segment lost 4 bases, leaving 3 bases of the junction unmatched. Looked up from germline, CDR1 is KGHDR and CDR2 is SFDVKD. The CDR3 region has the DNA TGTGCCACCAGTGAAGAGACAGGGGGAGCTTTCTTT. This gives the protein CATSEETGGAFF.

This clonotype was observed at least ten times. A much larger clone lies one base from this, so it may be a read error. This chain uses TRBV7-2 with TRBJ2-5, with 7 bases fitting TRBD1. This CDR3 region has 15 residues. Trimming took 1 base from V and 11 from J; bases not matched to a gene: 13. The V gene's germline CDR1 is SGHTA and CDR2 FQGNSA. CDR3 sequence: CASSLGGQTYNEQYF. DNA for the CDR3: TGTGCCAGCAGCTTAGGGGGACAGACCTACAATGAGCAGTACTTC.

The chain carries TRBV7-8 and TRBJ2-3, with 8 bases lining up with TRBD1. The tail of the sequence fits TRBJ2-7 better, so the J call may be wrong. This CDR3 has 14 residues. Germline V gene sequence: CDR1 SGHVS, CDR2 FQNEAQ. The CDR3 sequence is CASSARQGIDEQYF. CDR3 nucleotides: TGTGCCAGCAGCGCAAGACAGGGGATCGACGAGCAGTACTTC.

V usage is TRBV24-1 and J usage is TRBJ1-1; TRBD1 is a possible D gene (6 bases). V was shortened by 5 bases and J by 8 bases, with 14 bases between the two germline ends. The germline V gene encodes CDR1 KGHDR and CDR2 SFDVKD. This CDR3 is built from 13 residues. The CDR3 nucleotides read TGTGCCACCAGTGCCGAGGGGGGGACGGAAGCTTTCTTT. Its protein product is CATSAEGGTEAFF.

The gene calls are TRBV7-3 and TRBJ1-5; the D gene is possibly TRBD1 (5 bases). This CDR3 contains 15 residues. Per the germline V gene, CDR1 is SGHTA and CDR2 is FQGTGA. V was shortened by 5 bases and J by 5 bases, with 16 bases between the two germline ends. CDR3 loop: CASSPRHRRYQPQHF. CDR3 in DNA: TGTGCCAGCAGCCCCCGACACAGGAGATATCAGCCCCAGCATTTT. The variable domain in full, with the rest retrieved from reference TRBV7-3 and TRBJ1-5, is GAGVSQTPSNKVTEKGKYVELRCDPISGHTALYWYRQSLGQGPEFLIYFQGTGAADDSGLPNDRFFAVRPEGSVSTLKIQRTERGDSAVYLCASSPRHRRYQPQHFGDGTRLSIL.

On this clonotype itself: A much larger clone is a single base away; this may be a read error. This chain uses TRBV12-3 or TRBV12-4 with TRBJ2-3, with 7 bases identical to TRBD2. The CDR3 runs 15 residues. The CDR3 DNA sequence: TGTGCCAGCGGTTTCGGGGGGTTTAGCACAGATACGCAGTATTTT. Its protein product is CASGFGGFSTDTQYF.

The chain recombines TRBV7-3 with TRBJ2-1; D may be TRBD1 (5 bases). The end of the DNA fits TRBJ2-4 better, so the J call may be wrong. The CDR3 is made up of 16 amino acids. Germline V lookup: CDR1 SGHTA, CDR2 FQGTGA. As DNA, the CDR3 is TGTGCCAGCAGCCCCCCCAGGGCAGGGCACAAAAACATTCAGTACTTC. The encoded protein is CASSPPRAGHKNIQYF.

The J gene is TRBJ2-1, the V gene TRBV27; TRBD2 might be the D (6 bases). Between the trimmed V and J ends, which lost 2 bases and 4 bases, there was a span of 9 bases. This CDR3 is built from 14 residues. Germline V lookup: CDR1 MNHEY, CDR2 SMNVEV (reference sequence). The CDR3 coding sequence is TGTGCCAGCAGTTTAAAGGGAGGATACAATGAGCAGTTCTTC. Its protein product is CASSLKGGYNEQFF.

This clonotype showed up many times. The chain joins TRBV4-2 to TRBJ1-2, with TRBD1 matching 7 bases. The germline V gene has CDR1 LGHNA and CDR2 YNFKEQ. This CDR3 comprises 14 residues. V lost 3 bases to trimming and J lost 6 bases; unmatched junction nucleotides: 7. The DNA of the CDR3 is TGTGCCAGCAGCCACGGACAGGCCGGCGATGGCTACACCTTC. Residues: CASSHGQAGDGYTF.

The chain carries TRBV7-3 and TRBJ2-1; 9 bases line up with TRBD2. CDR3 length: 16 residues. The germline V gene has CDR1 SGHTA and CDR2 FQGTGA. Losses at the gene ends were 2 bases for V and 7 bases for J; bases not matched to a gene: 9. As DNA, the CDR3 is TGTGCCAGCAGCTTAGCGGGAGGGTCTCGGGGGAATGAGCAGTTCTTC. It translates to CASSLAGGSRGNEQFF. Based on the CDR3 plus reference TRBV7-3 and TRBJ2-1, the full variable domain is GAGVSQTPSNKVTEKGKYVELRCDPISGHTALYWYRQSLGQGPEFLIYFQGTGAADDSGLPNDRFFAVRPEGSVSTLKIQRTERGDSAVYLCASSLAGGSRGNEQFFGPGTRLTVL.

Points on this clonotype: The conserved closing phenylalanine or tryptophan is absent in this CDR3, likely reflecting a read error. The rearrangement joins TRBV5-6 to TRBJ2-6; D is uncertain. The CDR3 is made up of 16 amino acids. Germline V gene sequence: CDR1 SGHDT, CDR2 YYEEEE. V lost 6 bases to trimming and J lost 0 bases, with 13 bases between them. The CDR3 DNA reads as TGTGCCAGCAACCCAGTATCCGGCTCTGGGGCCAACGTCCTGACTTAC. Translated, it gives CASNPVSGSGANVLTY.

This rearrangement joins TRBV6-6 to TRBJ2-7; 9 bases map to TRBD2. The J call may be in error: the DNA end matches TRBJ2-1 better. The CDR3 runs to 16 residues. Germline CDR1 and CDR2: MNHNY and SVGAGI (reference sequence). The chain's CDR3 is CASRLMTSGGNNEQFF. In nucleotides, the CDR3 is TGTGCCAGCAGATTAATGACTAGCGGTGGGAACAATGAGCAGTTCTTC.

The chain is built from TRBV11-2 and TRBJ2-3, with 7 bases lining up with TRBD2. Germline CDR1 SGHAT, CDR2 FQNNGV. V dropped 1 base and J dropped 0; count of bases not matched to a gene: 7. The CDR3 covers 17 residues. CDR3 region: CASSLGTASGSTDTQYF. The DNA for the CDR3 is TGTGCCAGCAGCTTAGGTACGGCTAGCGGAAGCACAGATACGCAGTATTTT. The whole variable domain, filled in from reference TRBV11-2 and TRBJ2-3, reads EAGVAQSPRYKIIEKRQSVAFWCNPISGHATLYWYQQILGQGPKLLIQFQNNGVVDDSQLPKDRFSAERLKGVDSTLKIQPAKLEDSAVYLCASSLGTASGSTDTQYFGPGTRLTVL.

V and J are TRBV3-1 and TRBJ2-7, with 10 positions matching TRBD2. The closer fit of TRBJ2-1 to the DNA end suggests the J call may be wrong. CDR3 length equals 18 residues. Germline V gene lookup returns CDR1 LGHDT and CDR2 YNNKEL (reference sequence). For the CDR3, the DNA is TGTGCCAGCAGCCAAGATCCCCCTAGCGGGAGTTGGTACAATGAGCAGTTCTTC. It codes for CASSQDPPSGSWYNEQFF.

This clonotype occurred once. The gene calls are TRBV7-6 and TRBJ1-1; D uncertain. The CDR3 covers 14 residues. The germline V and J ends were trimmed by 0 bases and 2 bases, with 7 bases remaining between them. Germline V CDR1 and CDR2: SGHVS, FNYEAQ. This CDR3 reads CASSLAGYNTEAFF. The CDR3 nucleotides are TGTGCCAGCAGCTTAGCGGGCTACAACACTGAAGCTTTCTTT.

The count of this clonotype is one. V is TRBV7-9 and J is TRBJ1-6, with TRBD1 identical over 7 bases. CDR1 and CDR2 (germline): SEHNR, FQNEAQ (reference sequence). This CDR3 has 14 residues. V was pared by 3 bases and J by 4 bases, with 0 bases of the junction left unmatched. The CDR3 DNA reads TGTGCCAGCAGCTTGACAGGGTATAATTCACCCCTCCACTTT. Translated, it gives CASSLTGYNSPLHF.

The CDR3 bases are TGTGCCAGCACCCCCAGCCCCTCCGGTCTCGAGCAGTACTTC. This encodes CASTPSPSGLEQYF. The chain is built from TRBV7-9 and TRBJ2-5; no clear D gene. The end of the DNA fits TRBJ2-7 better, so the J call may be wrong. This CDR3 contains 14 residues. CDR1 and CDR2 (germline): SEHNR, FQNEAQ (reference sequence).

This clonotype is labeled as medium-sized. The CDR3 nucleotides read TGTGCCAGCACAAGACTAGCGGGAGGATTAAATACGCAGTATTTT. It yields the protein CASTRLAGGLNTQYF. The chain links TRBV6-1 to TRBJ2-3; 13 positions match TRBD2. This CDR3 is 15 amino acids long. Unmatched junction bases numbered 8, after V lost 7 bases and J lost 7 bases. The V gene's germline CDR1 is MNHNS and CDR2 SASEGT.

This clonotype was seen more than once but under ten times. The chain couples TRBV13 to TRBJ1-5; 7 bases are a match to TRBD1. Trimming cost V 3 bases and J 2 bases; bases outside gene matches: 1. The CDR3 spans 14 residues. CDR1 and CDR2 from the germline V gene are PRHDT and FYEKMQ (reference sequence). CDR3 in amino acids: CASSFTGGNQPQHF. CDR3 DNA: TGTGCCAGCAGCTTCACAGGGGGCAATCAGCCCCAGCATTTT.

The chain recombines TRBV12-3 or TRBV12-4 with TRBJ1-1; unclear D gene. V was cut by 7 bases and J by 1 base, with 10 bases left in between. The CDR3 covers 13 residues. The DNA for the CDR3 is TGTGCCAGCAAGATACGGTGGAACACTGAAGCTTTCTTT. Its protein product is CASKIRWNTEAFF.

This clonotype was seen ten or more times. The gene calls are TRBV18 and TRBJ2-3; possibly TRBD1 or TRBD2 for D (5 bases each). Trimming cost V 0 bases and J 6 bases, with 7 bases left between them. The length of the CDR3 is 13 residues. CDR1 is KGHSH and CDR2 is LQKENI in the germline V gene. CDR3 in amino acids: CASSPPGEDTQYF. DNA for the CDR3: TGTGCCAGCTCACCACCGGGGGAGGATACGCAGTATTTT.